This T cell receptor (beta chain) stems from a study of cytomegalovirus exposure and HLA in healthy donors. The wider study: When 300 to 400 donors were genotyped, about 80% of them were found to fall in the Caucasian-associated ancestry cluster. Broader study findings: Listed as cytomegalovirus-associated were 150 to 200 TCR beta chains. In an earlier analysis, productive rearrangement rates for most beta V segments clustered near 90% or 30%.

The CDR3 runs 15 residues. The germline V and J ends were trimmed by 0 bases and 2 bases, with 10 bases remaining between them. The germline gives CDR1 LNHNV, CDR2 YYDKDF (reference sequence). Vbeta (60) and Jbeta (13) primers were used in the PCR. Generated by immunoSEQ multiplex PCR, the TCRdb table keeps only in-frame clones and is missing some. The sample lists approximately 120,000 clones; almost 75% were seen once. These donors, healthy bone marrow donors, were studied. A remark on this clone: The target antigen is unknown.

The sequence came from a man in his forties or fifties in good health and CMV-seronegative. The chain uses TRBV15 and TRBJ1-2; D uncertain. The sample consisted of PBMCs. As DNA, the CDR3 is TGTGCCACCAGCAGAGACACATCCCGCAACTATGGCTACACCTTC. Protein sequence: CATSRDTSRNYGYTF.